This is a list of T cell receptor beta chains from one sample in a study of cytomegalovirus exposure and HLA in healthy donors. Data came from immunoSEQ multiplex PCR; TCRdb stores just in-frame clones and leaves some out. The sample lists roughly 120,000 clones, 81% seen once, with about 3.9% in the top ten. The sample taken for sequencing was PBMCs. The receptors originated from a woman aged 25 to 39 in good health and CMV-seronegative. Both conserved end residues are part of each CDR3. Each record gives: J gene, D gene, V gene, clone size, CDR3 DNA, CDR3 protein. D genes are given only for firm matches. Size values are once, few and many counts, or a class for expanded clones, and some rows have none.

TRBJ2-2,TRBD2,TRBV5-4,NA,TGTGCCAGCAGCCCCTCGACTAGCGGCAACACCGGGGAGCTGTTTTTT,CASSPSTSGNTGELFF
TRBJ1-1,NA,TRBV7-3,NA,TGTGCCAGCAGCTTAAGAGACCCCAGACTCGACACTGAAGCTTTCTTT,CASSLRDPRLDTEAFF
TRBJ2-6,NA,TRBV7-9,NA,TGTGCCAGCAGCTCGACTTCTGGGGCCAACGTCCTGACTTTC,CASSSTSGANVLTF
TRBJ1-2,TRBD1,TRBV10-3,NA,TGTGCCATCAGTGATCGCGAGGGGGCAGACTATGGCTACACCTTC,CAISDREGADYGYTF
TRBJ2-7,NA,TRBV28,few,TGTGCCAGCAGCCTTACAGGTCCCTACGAGCAGTACTTC,CASSLTGPYEQYF
TRBJ1-4,NA,TRBV4-2,NA,TGTGCCAGCAGCCAAGATCCAGTGAGGACTAATGAAAAACTGTTTTTT,CASSQDPVRTNEKLFF
TRBJ1-5,NA,TRBV21-1,NA,TGTGCCAGCAGCAAAGCGCCCACAGTAAATCAGCCCCAGCATTTT,CASSKAPTVNQPQHF
TRBJ2-2,NA,TRBV19,medium-sized,TGTGCCAGTAGTATACTTTTCCGGGGGGCGGACGGGGAGCTGTTTTTT,CASSILFRGADGELFF
TRBJ2-1,TRBD2,TRBV4-2,NA,TGTGCCAGCAGCCAAGATGGACTAGCGGGAGGGAATGAGCAGTTCTTC,CASSQDGLAGGNEQFF
TRBJ2-7,TRBD1,TRBV28,NA,TGTGCCGGCAGTCCCGGGGCAGGGGGAATTGGACTTTACGAGCAGTACTTC,CAGSPGAGGIGLYEQYF
TRBJ2-7,NA,TRBV19,NA,TGTGCCAGTAGTGGCCGGACAGCCTCCTACGAGCAGTACTTC,CASSGRTASYEQYF
TRBJ2-7,TRBD1,TRBV28,NA,TGTGCCAGCAGTTTCCCGACAGGGGGCGAGTACGAGCAGTACTTC,CASSFPTGGEYEQYF
TRBJ2-7,TRBD1,TRBV19,NA,TGTGCCAGTAGTACGGGACAGGGGGCCTACGAGCAGTACTTC,CASSTGQGAYEQYF
TRBJ2-7,NA,TRBV27,NA,TGTGCCAGCAGTTTTGGGGAGTCCTACGAGCAGTACTTC,CASSFGESYEQYF
TRBJ2-7,TRBD2,TRBV5-1,NA,TGCGCCAGCAGCTCTGGACTAGCGGGAGGGCCGAGCTCCTACGAGCAGTACTTC,CASSSGLAGGPSSYEQYF
TRBJ2-1,TRBD2,TRBV7-9,NA,TGTGCCAGCAGCTTATCCGGCGGGGGGTACAATGAGCAGTTCTTC,CASSLSGGGYNEQFF
TRBJ2-7,TRBD1,TRBV5-4,NA,TGTGCCAGCAGCTTGGGACAGGGAAGCTACGAGCAGTACTTC,CASSLGQGSYEQYF
TRBJ1-1,TRBD1,TRBV5-1,NA,TGCGCCAGCAGCCCCACCCTAGGACAGGGGGCCACTGAAGCTTTCTTT,CASSPTLGQGATEAFF
TRBJ2-6,TRBD2,TRBV4-3,NA,TGCGCCAGCAGCCAATGGGCTAGACTAGCGGGAGTCGGAAGCTCTGGGGCCAACGTCCTGACTTTC,CASSQWARLAGVGSSGANVLTF
TRBJ1-1,TRBD1,TRBV7-2,NA,TGTGCCAGCAGCCTCTGGACAGGGAGAATGAACACTGAAGCTTTCTTT,CASSLWTGRMNTEAFF
TRBJ1-3,NA,TRBV19,NA,TGTGCCAGTAGAACAACCAGCTCTGGAAACACCATATATTTT,CASRTTSSGNTIYF
TRBJ2-2,TRBD2,TRBV27,NA,TGTGCCAGCAGTTTCCGGGACTACCTTACCGGGGAGCTGTTTTTT,CASSFRDYLTGELFF
TRBJ1-2,NA,TRBV2,once,TGTGCCAGCAGCCCCCAGGGGAATAACTATGGCTACACCTTC,CASSPQGNNYGYTF
TRBJ2-6,TRBD1,TRBV18,NA,TGTGCCAGCTCACTGGGACAGGGTGGGGCCAACGTCCTGACTTTC,CASSLGQGGANVLTF
TRBJ1-5,NA,TRBV29-1,NA,TGCAGCGTCACGAAGGGAGTGGGTCAGCCCCAGCATTTT,CSVTKGVGQPQHF
TRBJ2-2,NA,TRBV1,few,TGCACCAGCAGCCAAGATGCGCCTAGCGGGCTGAACACCGGGGAGCTGTTTTTT,CTSSQDAPSGLNTGELFF
TRBJ2-1,NA,TRBV7-9,NA,TGTGCCAGCAGCTCCGGAGGCTCTAATGAGCAGTTCTTC,CASSSGGSNEQFF
TRBJ2-1,TRBD2,TRBV2,NA,TGTGCCAGCAGGACCGGGAGGGACTTATACAATGAGCAGTTCTTC,CASRTGRDLYNEQFF
TRBJ2-7,NA,TRBV30,NA,TGTGCCTGGAGTGTACCCCTACTCGAGCAGTACTTC,CAWSVPLLEQYF
TRBJ2-7,TRBD2,TRBV7-9,NA,TGTGCCAACACCCTCGATAGCGGGAGCACCTACGAGCAGTACTTC,CANTLDSGSTYEQYF
TRBJ1-2,NA,TRBV18,once,TGTGCCAGCTCACTCGGGAGCGCCACTGTGGGTAACTATGGCTACACCTTC,CASSLGSATVGNYGYTF
TRBJ1-4,NA,TRBV30,NA,TGTGCCTGGAGTTTTACAGGGATCGCAGGGAAACTGTTTTTT,CAWSFTGIAGKLFF
TRBJ2-4,NA,TRBV5-1,NA,TGCGCCAGCAGCTTGAGTTTTGGCAGGGGAGAAAACATTCAGTACTTC,CASSLSFGRGENIQYF
TRBJ2-7,NA,TRBV6-5,NA,TGTGCCAGCAGAACGACAGGAATCTACGAGCAGTACTTC,CASRTTGIYEQYF
TRBJ2-1,TRBD2,TRBV7-7,NA,TGTGCTAGCAGCGAGACGTGGACTAGCGGGAGGGCCGGTGAGCAGTTCTTC,CASSETWTSGRAGEQFF
TRBJ2-1,TRBD2,TRBV7-9,few,TGTGCCAGCAGCTTGAGCGGGAGAAAGGATGAGCAGTTCTTC,CASSLSGRKDEQFF
TRBJ2-6,NA,TRBV5-1,few,TGCGCCAGCAGCGGGGGGACGGGCGGGGCCAACGTCCTGACTTTC,CASSGGTGGANVLTF
TRBJ2-3,NA,TRBV7-9,NA,TGTTCCAGCAGCCCGCGCAGGGATACGCAGTATTTT,CSSSPRRDTQYF
TRBJ2-1,TRBD2,TRBV11-3,NA,TGTGCCAGCAGCCCCACGGGGGCTAGCGGGAGCGGGCAGTTCTTC,CASSPTGASGSGQFF
TRBJ1-5,NA,TRBV27,few,TGTGCCAGCAGCCAGGGGTACAATCAGCCCCAGCATTTT,CASSQGYNQPQHF
TRBJ2-7,TRBD1,TRBV27,NA,TGTGCCAGCAGTTGGACAGGGCCCATCGAGCAGTACTTC,CASSWTGPIEQYF
TRBJ2-1,NA,TRBV6-5,NA,TGTGCCAGCAGCGATGAGCTAGTGTCCTACAATGAGCAGTTCTTC,CASSDELVSYNEQFF
TRBJ1-1,NA,TRBV19,NA,TGTGCCAGTCAATTGAACACTGAAGCTTTCTTT,CASQLNTEAFF
TRBJ2-5,NA,TRBV4-1,NA,TGCGCCAGCAGCCAAGTACAGGCTCAAGAGACCCAGTACTTC,CASSQVQAQETQYF
TRBJ1-2,NA,TRBV28,NA,TGTGCCAGCAGTTGGGTGCAGGGAAACTATGGCTACACCTTC,CASSWVQGNYGYTF
TRBJ1-3,TRBD1,TRBV28,NA,TGTGCCAGCAGTTTAATAACGGGACAGATGATCGGGCGAAACACCATATATTTT,CASSLITGQMIGRNTIYF
TRBJ1-2,NA,TRBV7-9,once,TGTGCCATACAACGGGGGAATGGCTACACCTTC,CAIQRGNGYTF
TRBJ2-7,TRBD2,TRBV4-3,NA,TGCGCCAGCAGCCAAGATAGTAGCTTAGCGGGGTTGCAGTACTTC,CASSQDSSLAGLQYF
TRBJ2-1,NA,TRBV7-9,once,TGTGCCAGCAGCTCCGTCGTTGTCCGGGATAATGAGCAGTTCTTC,CASSSVVVRDNEQFF
TRBJ2-1,TRBD2,TRBV10-1,NA,TGCGCCAGCTCTAGCGGCTCCTACAATGAGCAGTTCTTC,CASSSGSYNEQFF
TRBJ1-1,NA,TRBV18,NA,TGTGCCAGCTCACCAATGGAGGCAAACACTGAAGCTTTCTTT,CASSPMEANTEAFF
TRBJ2-1,TRBD2,TRBV28,NA,TGTGCCAGCAGTTTTTCGGCTAGCGGCCTCATCGGCGGGCATGAGCAGTTCTTC,CASSFSASGLIGGHEQFF
TRBJ2-5,TRBD2,TRBV7-9,NA,TGTGCCAGCAGTCCCCGGAGGGCGGGAGTCCTAGAGACCCAGTACTTC,CASSPRRAGVLETQYF
TRBJ2-1,TRBD2,TRBV7-9,NA,TGTGCCAGCAGCTTACTTAGCGGGAGGGGAACGAATGAGCAGTTCTTC,CASSLLSGRGTNEQFF
TRBJ2-3,TRBD1,TRBV7-9,NA,TGTGCCAGCAGCTTAGGGCAGGGGGCTCCTCCAGATACGCAGTATTTT,CASSLGQGAPPDTQYF